This TCR beta chain came from a study of T cells in Graves' hyperthyroidism and ophthalmopathy. Findings of the study overall: The model's output predicted ophthalmopathy at a median of roughly 6 months prior to onset. Most thyroid clonotypes expanded above 0.001 were also detected in blood.

Amplified TCR beta CDR3 regions came from RNA transcripts. HTBI primers were used for first-round RT-PCR of the TCR CDR3. MiXCR was run by TCRdb on the multiplex PCR reads, yielding one entry per CDR3 protein. In the table there are around 700,000 distinct CDR3 sequences, about 17% of which are singletons. The germline gives CDR1 SGHDN, CDR2 FVKESK. This CDR3 contains 13 residues. V lost 8 bases, J lost 3 bases, and 13 bases lay in between. This clonotype occurred a few times. No antigen is known for it. The rearrangement uses TRBV14 and TRBJ1-1; D call uncertain. This clonotype was sampled from a woman in her forties or fifties with Graves' hyperthyroidism that later progressed to Graves' ophthalmopathy. Material for sequencing was blood. The CDR3 sequence is CASGDGVDTEAFF. In DNA, the CDR3 is TGTGCCAGCGGGGATGGGGTGGACACTGAAGCTTTCTTT.